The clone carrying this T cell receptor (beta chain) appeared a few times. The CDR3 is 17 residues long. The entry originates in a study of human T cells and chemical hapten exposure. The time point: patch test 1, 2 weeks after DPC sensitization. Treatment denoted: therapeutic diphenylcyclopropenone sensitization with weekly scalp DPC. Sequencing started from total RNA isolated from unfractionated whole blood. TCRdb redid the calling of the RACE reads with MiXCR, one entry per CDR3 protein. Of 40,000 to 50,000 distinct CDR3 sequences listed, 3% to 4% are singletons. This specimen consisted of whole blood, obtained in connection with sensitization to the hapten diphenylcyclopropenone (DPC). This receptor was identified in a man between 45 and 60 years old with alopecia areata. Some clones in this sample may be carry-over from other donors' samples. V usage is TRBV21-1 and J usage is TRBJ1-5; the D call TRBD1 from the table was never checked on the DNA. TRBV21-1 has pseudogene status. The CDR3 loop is CASSRVGGGWSNQPQHF. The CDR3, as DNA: TGTGCCAGCAGCCGTGTGGGGGGCGGATGGAGCAATCAGCCCCAGCATTTT.